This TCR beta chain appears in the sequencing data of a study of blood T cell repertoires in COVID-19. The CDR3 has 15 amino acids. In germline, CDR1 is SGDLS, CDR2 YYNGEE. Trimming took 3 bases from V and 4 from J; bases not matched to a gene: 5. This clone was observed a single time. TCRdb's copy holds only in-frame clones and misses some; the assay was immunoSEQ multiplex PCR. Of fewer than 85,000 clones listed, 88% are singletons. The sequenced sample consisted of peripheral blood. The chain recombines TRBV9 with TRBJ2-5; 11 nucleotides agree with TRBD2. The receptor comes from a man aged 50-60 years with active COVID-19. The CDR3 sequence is CASSATSGSLETQYF. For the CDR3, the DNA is TGTGCCAGCAGCGCCACTAGCGGGAGTTTAGAGACCCAGTACTTC.